What follows is one T cell receptor (beta chain) and its context. This clonotype was counted many times. It has no known antigen specificity. No base qualities exist here, and no much larger clone lies one base off it. The CDR3 has 15 amino acids, counting the end cysteine and phenylalanine. Only the CDR3 DNA stays, 45 bases, in frame from base 1. Sequences LGHDT (CDR1) and YNNKEL (CDR2) are obtained from the germline V gene (reference sequence). The V end loses 4 bases and the J end loses 3 bases, and a stretch of 15 bases separates them. The TCR beta CDR3 regions were amplified from RNA transcripts. The first round of RT-PCR for the TCR CDR3 was performed with the HTBI primer set and the Qiagen OneStep RT-PCR kit. Libraries were constructed in a second round of multiplex PCR, after which size selection and purification were carried out. Libraries were sequenced paired-end with 100 bp reads on an Illumina HiSeq2000. The paper's data handling went like this. SOAPnuke was used to process the raw data, with reads discarded if the reads contained adapters or uncalled bases, had a mean Phred below 15, or lacked an exact constant-primer or identifier match. COPE v1.2.5 was used to merge the high-quality paired reads, and each unique nucleotide sequence was defined as a clonotype. MiTCR v1.1 was used to align clonotypes to the IMGT TRBV, TRBD and TRBJ reference segments. The analysis included only V-J combinations with a frequency above 0.0001, which together covered 99% to 99.2% of the repertoires. The TCS score was defined as F50 (clonal expansion) divided by E x V (chaos), with BLOSUM62-based TCRdist calculated between CDR3 peptides within each V-J. Welch's t-statistics and random forest reduced 514 V-J features to 13, which were used in a naive Bayes classifier (R e1071). TCRdb passed the public sequencing reads through fastp at Q25 and MiXCR, retaining productive beta sequences. Merged by CDR3 protein, the rows form single entries marked with the most common genes and DNA. The V and J calls and clone size are TCRdb's, not the authors'. This sample has about 380,000 distinct CDR3 sequences in its table, and around a sixth of those were observed once. The biggest ten clones account for 40% to 45% of the sample.

Ophthalmopathy patients had moderately to severely active disease, with a Clinical Activity Score of 3 or more, a NOSPECS grade of 4 or more, and a disease duration of less than 3 months. Any patient with an uncontrolled infection, another autoimmune disease, pregnancy or lactation was excluded. Clinical symptoms, serum thyroxine and TRAb, thyroid ultrasound, and orbital computed tomography formed the basis for the diagnoses. PBMCs were separated from under 12 ml of fresh peripheral blood using Ficoll-Paque density gradient centrifugation. Trizol reagent was used to extract total RNA, and RNA quality was then checked on an Agilent 2100 Bioanalyzer. The sample comes from a study of T cells in Graves' hyperthyroidism and ophthalmopathy (dated by TCRdb to about 2019). Notes on the research overall: Peripheral blood samples were taken at the time of initial diagnosis, prior to any treatment. TCR V-J signatures able to tell the groups apart were searched for in a discovery cohort of 100 or so patients, of whom around 42 had Graves' ophthalmopathy and some 60 had stable Graves' hyperthyroidism. Whether ophthalmopathy could be predicted prospectively was tested in an independent validation cohort made up of under 20 hyperthyroidism patients plus 17 patients who later progressed to ophthalmopathy. For training and testing, the 100 or so patients in the discovery cohort were randomly divided in a 7:3 ratio. In several Graves' hyperthyroidism patients, the study also compared T-cell repertoires from thyroid tissue with T-cell repertoires from blood. After sampling, hyperthyroidism patients received methimazole starting at 30 mg daily, and ophthalmopathy patients received high-dose intravenous methylprednisolone. TCR Vbeta CDR3 sequencing of fewer than 150 peripheral blood samples (43 ophthalmopathy, 70 to 85 hyperthyroidism and some 17 progressor patients) is reported in the paper.

Results and caveats for the whole study, not just this receptor: In validation, progression to ophthalmopathy was predicted by the model with roughly 69% sensitivity and around 76% specificity, a median of approximately 6.5 months before onset. Most expanded thyroid clonotypes (frequency above 0.001) were also detected in blood, a finding suggesting that blood repertoires may reflect thyroid immune responses. Sample size was not statistically predetermined, and investigators were not blinded to group allocation. A model built on a 13 V-J signature distinguished ophthalmopathy from stable hyperthyroidism, reaching roughly 88% sensitivity and 81.08% specificity in cross-validation and 80%/75% in testing.

The sequence came from a young man with Graves' ophthalmopathy. Material for sequencing was blood. The rearranged segments are TRBV3-1 and TRBJ1-1; perhaps TRBD1 is the D gene, with 5 bases matching. The CDR3 protein sequence reads: CASSRPRGVDTEAFF. The nucleotide sequence reads as follows: TGTGCCAGCAGCCGACCCCGGGGGGTTGACACTGAAGCTTTCTTT.